This TCR beta chain emerged from a study of blood T cell repertoires in COVID-19. Using immunoSEQ multiplex PCR, the repertoire was profiled, and TCRdb retains in-frame clones only, with some absent. The sample lists 77,000 or so clones, 65% to 80% seen once, with around 27% in the top ten. From germline, CDR1 is MDHEN and CDR2 SYDVKM. Trimming at V came to 6 bases and at J to 1 base, leaving 14 bases not matched to a gene. This CDR3 region has 17 residues. This receptor was obtained from a woman older than 75 with active or convalescent COVID-19. This chain joins TRBV28 and TRBJ2-7; 8 bases align to TRBD1. The sequencing input was peripheral blood. The CDR3: CASSLVFGTGGSYEQYF. The CDR3 nucleotides read TGTGCCAGCAGCCTTGTTTTCGGCACAGGGGGTTCCTACGAGCAGTACTTC.